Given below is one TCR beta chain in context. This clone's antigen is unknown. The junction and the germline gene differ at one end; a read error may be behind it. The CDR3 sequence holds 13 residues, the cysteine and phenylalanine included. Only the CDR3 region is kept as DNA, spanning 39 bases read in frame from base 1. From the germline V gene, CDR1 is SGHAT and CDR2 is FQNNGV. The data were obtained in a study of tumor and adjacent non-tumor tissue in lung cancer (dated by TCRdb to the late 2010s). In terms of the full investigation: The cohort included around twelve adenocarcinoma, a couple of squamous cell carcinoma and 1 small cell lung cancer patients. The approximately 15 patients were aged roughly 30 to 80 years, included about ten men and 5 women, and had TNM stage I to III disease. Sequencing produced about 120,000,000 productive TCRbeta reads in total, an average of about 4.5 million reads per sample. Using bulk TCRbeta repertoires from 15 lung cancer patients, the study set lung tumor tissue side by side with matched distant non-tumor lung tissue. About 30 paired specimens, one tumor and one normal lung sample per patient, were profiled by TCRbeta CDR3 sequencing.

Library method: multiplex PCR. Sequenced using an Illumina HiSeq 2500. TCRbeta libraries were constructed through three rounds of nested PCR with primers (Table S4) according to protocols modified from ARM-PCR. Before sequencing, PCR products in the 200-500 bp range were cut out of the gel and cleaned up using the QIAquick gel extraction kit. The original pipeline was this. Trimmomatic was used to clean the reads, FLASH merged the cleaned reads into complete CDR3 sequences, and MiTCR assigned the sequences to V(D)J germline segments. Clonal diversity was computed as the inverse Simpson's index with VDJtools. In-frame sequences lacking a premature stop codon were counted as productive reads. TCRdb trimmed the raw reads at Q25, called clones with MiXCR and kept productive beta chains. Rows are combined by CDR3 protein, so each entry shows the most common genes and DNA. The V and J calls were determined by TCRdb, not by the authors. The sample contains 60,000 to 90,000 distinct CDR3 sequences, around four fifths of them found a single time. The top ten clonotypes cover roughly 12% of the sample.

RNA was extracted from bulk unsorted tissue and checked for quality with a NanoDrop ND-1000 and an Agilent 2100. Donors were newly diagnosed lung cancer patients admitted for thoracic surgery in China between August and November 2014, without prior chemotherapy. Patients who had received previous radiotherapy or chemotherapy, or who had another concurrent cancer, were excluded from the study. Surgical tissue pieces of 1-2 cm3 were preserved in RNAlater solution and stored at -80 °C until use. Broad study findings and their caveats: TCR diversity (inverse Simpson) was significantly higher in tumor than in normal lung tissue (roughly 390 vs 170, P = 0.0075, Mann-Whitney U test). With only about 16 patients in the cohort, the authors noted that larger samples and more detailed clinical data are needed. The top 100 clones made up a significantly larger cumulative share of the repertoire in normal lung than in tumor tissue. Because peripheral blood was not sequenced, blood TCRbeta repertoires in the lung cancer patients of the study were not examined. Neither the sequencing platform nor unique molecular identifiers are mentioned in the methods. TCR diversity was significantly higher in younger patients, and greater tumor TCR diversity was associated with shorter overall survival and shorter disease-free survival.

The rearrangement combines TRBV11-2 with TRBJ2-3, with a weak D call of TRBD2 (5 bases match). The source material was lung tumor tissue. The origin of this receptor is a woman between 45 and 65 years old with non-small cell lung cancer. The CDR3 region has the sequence CASSLDRGDMQCF. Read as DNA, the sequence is TGTGCCAGCAGCTTAGACCGGGGAGATATGCAGTGTTTT.